These 14 T cell receptor beta chains were all obtained from the same sample, sequenced in a study of blood T cell repertoires in COVID-19. Generated by immunoSEQ multiplex PCR, the TCRdb table keeps only in-frame clones and is missing some. This table has a few hundred thousand clones, about 88% appearing once. The specimen was PBMCs or T cells enriched from blood (not recorded which). The receptors were gathered from a young woman who had been exposed to COVID-19.

Turning to this clone: The same CDR3 arises from other DNA sequences in this sample as well. The rearrangement uses TRBV27 and TRBJ1-2, with unresolved D. V dropped 3 bases and J dropped 2 bases, with 7 bases sitting between them. This CDR3 has 13 amino acids. Germline V gene sequence: CDR1 MNHEY, CDR2 SMNVEV (reference sequence). CDR3 sequence reads: CASSFAANYGYTF. In DNA form, the CDR3 reads TGTGCCAGCAGTTTTGCCGCGAACTATGGCTACACCTTC.

The chain carries TRBV27 and TRBJ1-1, with TRBD1 as a possible D gene (6 bases). The CDR3 is made up of 15 amino acids. V lost 5 bases, J lost 1 base, and 14 bases lay in between. Germline values: CDR1 MNHEY, CDR2 SMNVEV (reference sequence). The CDR3 spells CASSLADRRNTEAFF. Written as DNA, the CDR3 is TGTGCCAGCAGTCTAGCCGACAGGAGGAACACTGAAGCTTTCTTT.

This chain connects TRBV11-3 to TRBJ2-3; 11 positions match TRBD2. CDR3 length: 15 residues. The J segment lost 3 bases and the V segment lost 6 bases, leaving 5 bases of the junction unmatched. Germline values: CDR1 SGHNT, CDR2 YENEEA. As DNA, the CDR3 is TGTGCCAGCAGGCCCTCTAGCGGGGGGACAGATACGCAGTATTTT. Its protein product is CASRPSSGGTDTQYF.

This rearrangement joins TRBV27 to TRBJ1-1; D remains unclear. The germline V gene encodes CDR1 MNHEY and CDR2 SMNVEV (reference sequence). The CDR3 is made up of 16 amino acids. V was pared by 5 bases and J by 0 bases, with 16 bases between. The CDR3: CASSPPGWRVNTEAFF. The CDR3 nucleotides are TGTGCCAGCAGTCCCCCGGGGTGGAGGGTGAACACTGAAGCTTTCTTT.

The chain links TRBV4-1 to TRBJ1-1, with D uncertain. The CDR3 extends over 13 amino acids. Trimming took off 0 bases at V and 7 bases at J, with 9 bases between the two ends. Germline CDR1 and CDR2: MGHRA and YSYEKL. The CDR3 DNA reads as TGCGCCAGCAGCCAAGAATCTGAGGGTGAAGCTTTCTTT. Amino acid sequence: CASSQESEGEAFF.

This sequence joins TRBV13 and TRBJ2-7; TRBD1 is a possible D gene (6 bases). Trimming removed 5 bases from V and 4 bases from J, with 24 bases in between. The V gene's germline CDR1 is PRHDT and CDR2 FYEKMQ (reference sequence). There are 17 residues in the CDR3. The CDR3 is CASSPRLIDRNSYEQYF. The CDR3 DNA sequence: TGTGCCAGCAGCCCGCGCCTTATTGACAGGAACTCGTACGAGCAGTACTTC.

V and J are TRBV6-1 and TRBJ2-7, with TRBD1 matching 7 bases. The V gene end was trimmed by 4 bases and the J gene end by 0 bases; junction bases not matched to a gene: 6. Germline V gives CDR1 MNHNS, CDR2 SASEGT. The CDR3 sequence is 15 residues long. The CDR3 spells CASSAQDRNSYEQYF. The CDR3, as DNA: TGTGCCAGCAGTGCCCAGGACAGGAACTCCTACGAGCAGTACTTC.

The chain links TRBV5-1 to TRBJ2-7; 9 bases are shared with TRBD2. CDR1 and CDR2 from the germline V gene are SGHRS and YFSETQ. CDR3 size: 16 residues. V shed 5 bases and J 2 bases; nucleotides not matched to a gene: 11. The CDR3 DNA sequence: TGCGCCAGCAGAGACGGAAGCGGGGGGACGGCCTACGAGCAGTACTTC. Translation gives CASRDGSGGTAYEQYF.

This chain connects TRBV4-2 to TRBJ1-2; D is perhaps TRBD1 (5 bases). CDR1 and CDR2 from the germline V gene are LGHNA and YNFKEQ. The V and J ends lost 8 bases and 8 bases respectively, with 21 bases between them. This CDR3 comprises 14 residues. The CDR3 loop is CASGYLQEGGGYTF. CDR3 sequence (DNA): TGTGCCAGCGGATATTTACAGGAGGGAGGGGGCTACACCTTC.

This chain uses TRBV9 with TRBJ2-3; possibly TRBD1 for D (6 bases). The CDR3 has 15 amino acids. The germline V and J ends were trimmed by 0 bases and 2 bases, with 10 bases remaining between them. Germline CDR1 SGDLS, CDR2 YYNGEE. CDR3 amino acids: CASSVAAGATDTQYF. For the CDR3, the DNA is TGTGCCAGCAGCGTAGCCGCAGGGGCCACAGATACGCAGTATTTT.

The genes are TRBV11-3 and TRBJ1-1, with TRBD1 as a possible D gene (6 bases). The CDR3 extends over 15 amino acids. The V gene lost 1 base and the J gene lost 3 bases, with 12 bases spanning the gap. Germline V gene data show CDR1 as SGHNT and CDR2 as YENEEA. CDR3 region: CASSLAGVSDTEAFF. The CDR3 bases are TGTGCCAGCAGCTTAGCAGGGGTATCAGACACTGAAGCTTTCTTT.

The CDR3 loop is CASSKADRARTISGNTIYF. In DNA, the CDR3 is TGTGCCAGCAGCAAAGCCGACAGGGCCCGGACTATCTCTGGAAACACCATATATTTT. The chain couples TRBV21-1 to TRBJ1-3; TRBD1 reflects the table's D call only, with no check against the DNA. TRBV21-1 has pseudogene status. The CDR3 sequence is 19 residues long.

This clone was counted once. V and J are TRBV3-1 (or the pseudogene TRBV3-2) and TRBJ1-2, with 9 nucleotides matching TRBD1. J was trimmed by 4 bases and V by 7 bases; bases with no gene match: 10. CDR3 length: 15 amino acids. CDR1 is LGHDT and CDR2 is YNNKEL in the germline V gene (reference sequence). DNA of the CDR3: TGTGCCAGCAACCGCGGGGGACAGGGTGCCTATGGCTACACCTTC. Its translation is CASNRGGQGAYGYTF.

The chain has TRBV5-5 and TRBJ1-6; unclear D gene. V lost 7 bases, J lost 2 bases, and 10 bases lay in between. This CDR3 is built from 14 residues. The germline V gene encodes CDR1 SGHKS and CDR2 YYEKEE (reference sequence). The CDR3 sequence is CASEPETYNSPLHF. CDR3 in DNA: TGTGCCAGCGAACCGGAGACCTATAATTCACCCCTCCACTTT.